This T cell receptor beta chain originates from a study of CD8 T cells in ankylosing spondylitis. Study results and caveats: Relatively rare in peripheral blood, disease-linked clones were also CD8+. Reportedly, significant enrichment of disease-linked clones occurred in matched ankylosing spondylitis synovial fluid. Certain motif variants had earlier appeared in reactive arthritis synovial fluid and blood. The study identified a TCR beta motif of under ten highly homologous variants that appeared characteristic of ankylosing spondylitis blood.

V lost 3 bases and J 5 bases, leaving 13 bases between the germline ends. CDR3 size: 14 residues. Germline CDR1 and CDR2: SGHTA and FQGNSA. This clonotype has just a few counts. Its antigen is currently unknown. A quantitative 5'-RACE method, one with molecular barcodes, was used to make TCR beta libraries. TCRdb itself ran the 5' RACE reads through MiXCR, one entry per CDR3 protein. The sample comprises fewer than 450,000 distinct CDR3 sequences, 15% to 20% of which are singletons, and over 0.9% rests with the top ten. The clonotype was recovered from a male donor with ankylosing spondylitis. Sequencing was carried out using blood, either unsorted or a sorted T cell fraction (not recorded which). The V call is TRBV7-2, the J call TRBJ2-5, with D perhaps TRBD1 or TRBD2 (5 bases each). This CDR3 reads CASSLGERAETQYF. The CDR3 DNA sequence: TGTGCCAGCAGCTTGGGGGAGAGGGCGGAGACCCAGTACTTC.